This TCR beta chain is from a study of cytomegalovirus exposure and HLA in healthy donors. Points from the study as a whole: Rare TCR sequences predominated, though certain public TCRs were found in many donors. The study recorded 150 to 200 TCR beta chains that were cytomegalovirus-associated. Through in vitro validation, three CMV-associated chains were shown to be specific for CMV antigens.

On this clone itself: Its antigen is undetermined.

It was the approximately 120-subject validation cohort, separate from the roughly 700-subject first cohort, to which the donors belonged. The CDR3 length is 12 residues. Measured with immunoSEQ multiplex PCR; TCRdb has only the in-frame clones, and not every one. The sample has about 160,000 clones, about 90% seen once. J is TRBJ2-7 and V is TRBV21-1; no check of the table's D call, TRBD1, against the DNA was made. TRBV21-1 is listed as a pseudogene. The sample consisted of PBMCs. The receptor was derived from a woman between 18 and 29 years old in good health and CMV-seropositive. In DNA form, the CDR3 reads TGTGCCAGCAGCAATCAGGGTTACGAGCAGTACTTC. It specifies CASSNQGYEQYF.